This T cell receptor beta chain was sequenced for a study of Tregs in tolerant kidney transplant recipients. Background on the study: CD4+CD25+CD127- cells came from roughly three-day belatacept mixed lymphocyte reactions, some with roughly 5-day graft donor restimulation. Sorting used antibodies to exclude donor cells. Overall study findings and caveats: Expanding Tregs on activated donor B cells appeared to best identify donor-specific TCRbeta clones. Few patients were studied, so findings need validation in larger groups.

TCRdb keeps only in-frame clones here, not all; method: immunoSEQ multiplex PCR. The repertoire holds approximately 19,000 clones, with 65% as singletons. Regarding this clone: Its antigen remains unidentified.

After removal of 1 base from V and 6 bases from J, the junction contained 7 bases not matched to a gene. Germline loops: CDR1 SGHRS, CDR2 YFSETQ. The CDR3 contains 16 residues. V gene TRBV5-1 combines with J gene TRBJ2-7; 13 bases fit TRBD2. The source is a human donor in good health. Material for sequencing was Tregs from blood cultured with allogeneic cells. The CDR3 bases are TGCGCCAGCAGCTTGCCCGGGACTAGCGGGAAGAGCGAGCAGTACTTC. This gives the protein CASSLPGTSGKSEQYF.